This TCR beta chain was sequenced in a study of cytomegalovirus exposure and HLA in healthy donors. The CDR3 has 14 amino acids. J gave up 8 bases and V 3 bases, and 10 bases lay outside the gene matches. CDR1 is SGHRS and CDR2 is YFSETQ in the germline V gene. A multiplex PCR was run with 60 Vbeta primers and 13 Jbeta primers. Clones were sequenced by immunoSEQ multiplex PCR, and TCRdb holds only the in-frame ones, with some missing. The profile shows about 160,000 clones, over 80% of them singletons. Study-level findings and limits: Analysis was performed later, and it showed HLA-associated TCR beta chains to be more clonally expanded than equally common others.

Notes on this clone: Its cognate antigen is unknown.

This clonotype was sampled from a boy younger than 10 in good health and CMV-seronegative. The material sequenced was PBMCs. The rearrangement uses TRBV5-1 and TRBJ1-1; 7 nucleotides agree with TRBD1. The CDR3, as DNA: TGCGCCAGCAGCTGGGCGGAAACAGGGGCCGAAGCTTTCTTT. It codes for CASSWAETGAEAFF.